This TCR beta chain emerged from a study of blood T cell repertoires in COVID-19. Study at large: Samples of COVID-19 (acute and convalescent) were obtained from the United States, Italy and Spain. Sources were T cells, B-cell-depleted T cells, or PBMCs; the material itself was cDNA or gDNA.

Enrolled during active infection, Seattle patients were then followed longitudinally. Original analysis: Estimation of nucleated cell counts was performed using reference gene primer amplification. Clones were sequenced by immunoSEQ multiplex PCR, and TCRdb holds only the in-frame ones, with some missing. That table supplies the V and J calls and clone size; D and trimming were determined from the DNA. This sample yields about 330,000 clones, of which roughly 90% are seen a single time; approximately 9.9% belongs to the top ten. Germline loops: CDR1 SGHVS, CDR2 FQNEAQ. This CDR3 spans 15 amino acids. Trimming took off 0 bases at V and 4 bases at J, with 9 bases between the two ends.

The sequenced sample consisted of peripheral blood. This chain uses TRBV7-8 with TRBJ2-2, with D tentatively TRBD2 (6 bases). This clonotype originated in a young man with COVID-19, enrolled during active disease. The CDR3 DNA is TGTGCCAGCAGCTTAGCATACGGGGGCACCGGGGAGCTGTTTTTT. As protein: CASSLAYGGTGELFF.